This paragraph reports one TCR beta chain. This entry belongs to a study of blood T cell repertoires in COVID-19. Study-level information: Collection of acute and convalescent COVID-19 samples took place in the United States, Italy and Spain. The cDNA or gDNA used as material had been derived from T cells, B-cell-depleted T cells, or PBMCs.

The germline V gene encodes CDR1 SEHNR and CDR2 FQNEAQ (reference sequence). Trimming removed 5 bases from V and 8 bases from J; junction bases left unmatched: 10. CDR3 length: 16 residues. As processed by the authors: Estimation of nucleated cell counts relied on the amplification of reference gene primers. TCRdb's table, derived via immunoSEQ multiplex PCR, lists solely in-frame clones and lacks some. That table furnishes V, J and clone size, whereas the DNA furnished D and trimming. The sample has 300,000 or so clones, about nine tenths seen once. Sample: peripheral blood. The rearrangement joins TRBV7-9 to TRBJ2-1; the match to TRBD2 covers 12 bases. The TCR sequence derives from a man in his fifties or sixties with active or convalescent COVID-19. CDR3 protein: CASSARLAGAADEQFF. The CDR3 DNA follows: TGTGCCAGCAGCGCCCGACTAGCGGGGGCCGCGGATGAGCAGTTCTTC.